The present entry profiles one T cell receptor (beta chain) with its context. The antigen is undetermined. This CDR3 is 14 amino acids long. Looked up from germline, CDR1 is LGHNA and CDR2 is YSLEER. After removal of 3 bases from V and 6 bases from J, the junction contained 4 bases not matched to a gene. These data belong to a study of Ad26.COV2.S vaccination and SARS-CoV-2 variants. The overall study: The Ad26.COV2.S arm of the COV1001 trial was where the donor was placed.

Study-level results: Researchers reported similar non-spike TCR breadth in vaccine and placebo recipients.

Treatment reported: over 15 received Ad26.COV2.S at low or high dose, single or two shots; several received placebo; per-sample allocation not given. Day 63 after the first injection of vaccine or placebo was the sampling time. Based in Boston, the donor was an adult of 18-55 years. Clones were sequenced by immunoSEQ multiplex PCR, and TCRdb holds only the in-frame ones, with some missing. The sample records 350,000 to 500,000 clones, nearly 90% being singletons. The TCR sequence derives from a person between 18 and 59 years old who received the Ad26.COV2.S COVID-19 vaccine or a placebo. This sequence joins TRBV4-3 and TRBJ2-2, with 7 bases lining up with TRBD2. This specimen consisted of peripheral blood, obtained in a trial of Ad26.COV2.S vaccine versus placebo. The CDR3 is CASSQRTSAGELFF. DNA of the CDR3: TGCGCCAGCAGCCAGAGGACTAGTGCCGGGGAGCTGTTTTTT.